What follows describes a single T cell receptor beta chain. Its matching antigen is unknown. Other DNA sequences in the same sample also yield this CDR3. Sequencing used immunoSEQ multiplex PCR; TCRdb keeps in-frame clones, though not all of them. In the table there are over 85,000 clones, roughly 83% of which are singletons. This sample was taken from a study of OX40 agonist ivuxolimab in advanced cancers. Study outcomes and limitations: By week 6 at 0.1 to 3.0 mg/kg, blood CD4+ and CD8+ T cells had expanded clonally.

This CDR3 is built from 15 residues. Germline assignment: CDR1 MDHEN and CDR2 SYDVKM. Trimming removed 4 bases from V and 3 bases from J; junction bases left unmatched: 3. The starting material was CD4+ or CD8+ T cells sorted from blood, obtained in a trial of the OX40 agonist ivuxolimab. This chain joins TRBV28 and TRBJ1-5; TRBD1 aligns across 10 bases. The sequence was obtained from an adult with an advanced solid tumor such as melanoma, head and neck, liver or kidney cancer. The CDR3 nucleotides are TGTGCCAGCAGTTCGGGACAGGGGAACAATCAGCCCCAGCATTTT. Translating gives CASSSGQGNNQPQHF.